The 22 T cell receptor beta chains below come from one sample, sequenced in a study of blood T cells in healthy people across ages. A sample-barcoded 5' primer and a J-beta primer mix were used in a second PCR of about 7 to 11 cycles. One entry per CDR3 protein, called by TCRdb with MiXCR from the 5' RACE reads. Here the sample spans about 1.4 million distinct CDR3 sequences, almost 60% being singletons. The specimen sequenced was blood. These receptors all stem from a man between 18 and 29 years old in good health.

CDR3 bases: TGTGCCAGCAGCTTTTGGCTAGCGTCCTACAATGAGCAGTTCTTC. Translation: CASSFWLASYNEQFF. V is TRBV12-3 or TRBV12-4 and J is TRBJ2-1; TRBD2 is a possible D gene (6 bases). The CDR3 sequence is 15 residues long. V lost 6 bases to trimming and J lost 1 base, with 13 bases between them.

The chain is built from TRBV3-1 and TRBJ2-7; 8 bases match TRBD1. The CDR3 has 14 residues. V shed 5 bases, J shed 3 bases, and the junction held 6 bases outside the gene matches. Germline lookup yields CDR1 LGHDT and CDR2 YNNKEL (reference sequence). The CDR3 coding sequence is TGTGCCAGCAGCGCCCGACAGGGGAACTACGAGCAGTACTTC. It specifies CASSARQGNYEQYF.

V is TRBV20-1 and J is TRBJ1-3, with D unclear. CDR1 and CDR2 (germline): DFQATT, SNEGSKA (reference sequence). V was cut by 6 bases and J by 0 bases, with 9 bases left in between. The CDR3 has 13 residues. CDR3 nucleotides: TGCAGTGCCCAACAGAGCTCTGGAAACACCATATATTTT. Its translation is CSAQQSSGNTIYF.

The gene calls are TRBV30 and TRBJ2-7, with D unclear. V lost 2 bases and J 3 bases, leaving 11 bases between the germline ends. Germline CDR1 is GTSNPN and CDR2 is SVGIG (reference sequence). The CDR3 covers 13 residues. The CDR3 loop is CAWSLTQLYEQYF. CDR3 nucleotide sequence: TGTGCCTGGAGTCTAACCCAGCTCTACGAGCAGTACTTC.

The rearrangement links TRBV20-1 to TRBJ2-3; no clear D gene. The germline V gene encodes CDR1 DFQATT and CDR2 SNEGSKA (reference sequence). The CDR3 contains 11 residues. Trimming pared 5 bases from V and 8 bases from J, leaving 11 bases between. CDR3: CSALVAGTQYF. CDR3 nucleotide sequence: TGCAGTGCTTTGGTGGCAGGTACGCAGTATTTT.

The rearrangement joins TRBV5-1 to TRBJ1-2; D is unclear. Trimming left V 1 base short and J 8 bases short, with 9 bases between. The length of the CDR3 is 12 residues. Germline CDR1 reads SGHRS; CDR2 reads YFSETQ. CDR3 sequence: CASSLNPGGYTF. CDR3 nucleotide sequence: TGCGCCAGCAGCTTGAATCCTGGAGGCTACACCTTC.

The sample holds a few counts of this clonotype. This chain uses TRBV7-2 with TRBJ2-7, with D perhaps TRBD1 (6 bases). The V end was cut by 2 bases, the J end by 2 bases, with 13 bases between. Germline values: CDR1 SGHTA, CDR2 FQGNSA. This CDR3 region has 15 residues. CDR3 region: CASSLWGPEPYEQYF. CDR3 DNA: TGTGCCAGCAGCTTATGGGGGCCGGAACCCTACGAGCAGTACTTC.

This clonotype was observed a few times. The chain combines TRBV29-1 with TRBJ1-2, with D possibly matching TRBD1 (5 bases). CDR3 length: 13 amino acids. Trimming pared 2 bases from V and 4 bases from J, leaving 11 bases between. Per the germline V gene, CDR1 is SQVTM and CDR2 is ANQGSEA. The CDR3 nucleotides are TGCAGCGTTGAACAGGGCCACCGCTATGGCTACACCTTC. It is translated as CSVEQGHRYGYTF.

This chain connects TRBV14 to TRBJ2-1, with 12 bases aligning to TRBD2. Germline V CDR1 and CDR2: SGHDN, FVKESK. This CDR3 contains 15 residues. V shed 4 bases, J shed 6 bases, and the junction held 4 bases outside the gene matches. For the CDR3, the DNA is TGTGCCAGCAGCCTTTGGACTAGCGGGGTCAATGAGCAGTTCTTC. It encodes CASSLWTSGVNEQFF.

This clonotype came up once. The chain couples TRBV4-1 to TRBJ1-1; TRBD1 matches at 8 bases. V lost 2 bases, J lost 5 bases, and 7 bases stayed unmatched. Germline lookup yields CDR1 MGHRA and CDR2 YSYEKL. The CDR3 extends over 15 amino acids. As DNA, the CDR3 is TGCGCCAGCAGCCAATTCACAGGGGGGCATACTGAAGCTTTCTTT. This encodes CASSQFTGGHTEAFF.

The gene calls are TRBV20-1 and TRBJ2-1; 8 bases are shared with TRBD2. Germline V CDR1 and CDR2: DFQATT, SNEGSKA (reference sequence). V lost 4 bases, J lost 7 bases, and 6 bases stayed unmatched. The CDR3 contains 13 residues. The CDR3 nucleotides are TGCAGTGCTACCCAAGCGGGAGTGAATGAGCAGTTCTTC. It encodes CSATQAGVNEQFF.

The chain combines TRBV2 with TRBJ2-5; D is tentatively TRBD1 or TRBD2 (6 bases each). V gave up 8 bases and J gave up 6 bases, with 13 bases separating them. The germline gives CDR1 SNHLY, CDR2 FYNNEI. The CDR3 is made up of 12 amino acids. CDR3 amino acids: CASDGGRKTQYF. The CDR3 DNA reads as TGTGCCAGCGATGGGGGGCGAAAGACCCAGTACTTC.

The chain employs TRBV20-1 and TRBJ2-1, with 7 bases fitting TRBD2. The CDR3 is made up of 17 amino acids. V was pared by 1 base and J by 2 bases, with 11 bases of the junction left unmatched. The V gene's germline CDR1 is DFQATT and CDR2 SNEGSKA (reference sequence). The CDR3 region has the DNA TGCAGTGCTAGAGGGAGCCTGACTAGCCTAACCTACAATGAGCAGTTCTTC. Its protein is CSARGSLTSLTYNEQFF.

The chain joins TRBV10-3 to TRBJ1-1, with TRBD1 matching 11 bases. CDR3 length equals 14 residues. The trim removed 8 bases at V and 3 bases at J, leaving 5 bases unmatched. The germline V gene has CDR1 ENHRY and CDR2 SYGVKD. Written as DNA, the CDR3 is TGTGCCATCGGGACAGGGGGATCGTACACTGAAGCTTTCTTT. It specifies CAIGTGGSYTEAFF.

The CDR3 protein is CASSDGLAEVGVLETQYF. The CDR3 nucleotides are TGTGCCAGCAGCGACGGACTAGCGGAAGTTGGGGTTCTGGAGACCCAGTACTTC. The chain has TRBV3-1 and TRBJ2-5; TRBD2 agrees at 10 bases. The CDR3 length is 18 residues. Looked up from germline, CDR1 is LGHDT and CDR2 is YNNKEL (reference sequence). With 5 bases clipped from V and 5 bases from J, the junction kept 17 bases outside the gene matches.

This chain uses TRBV5-1 with TRBJ2-1; D unclear. CDR3 length: 15 amino acids. Trimming shortened V by 7 bases and J by 0 bases, and 14 bases separated the two germline ends. Germline loops: CDR1 SGHRS, CDR2 YFSETQ. The CDR3 loop reads CASGRTASSYNEQFF. CDR3 sequence (DNA): TGCGCCAGCGGTCGGACCGCGAGCTCCTACAATGAGCAGTTCTTC.

J is TRBJ2-2 and V is TRBV12-3 or TRBV12-4; the D is unclear. The CDR3 runs 14 residues. V lost 3 bases, J lost 6 bases, and 11 bases lay in between. This CDR3 reads CASSLLGPAGELFF. The DNA of the CDR3 is TGTGCCAGCAGTTTGTTGGGCCCCGCCGGGGAGCTGTTTTTT.

The rearrangement links TRBV3-1 to TRBJ2-1; D not resolved. Germline V CDR1 and CDR2: LGHDT, YNNKEL (reference sequence). There are 13 residues in the CDR3. V dropped 0 bases and J dropped 8 bases, with 8 bases sitting between them. The CDR3, as DNA: TGTGCCAGCAGCCAAGAAAGGTCCGATGAGCAGTTCTTC. Protein sequence: CASSQERSDEQFF.

This clonotype came up a few times. The gene calls are TRBV20-1 and TRBJ2-4, with 7 bases lining up with TRBD2. The V segment lost 0 bases and the J segment 3 bases; nucleotides outside the gene matches: 5. CDR1 is DFQATT and CDR2 is SNEGSKA in the germline V gene (reference sequence). This CDR3 is built from 15 residues. The CDR3 sequence: CSARDEGGDKNIQYF. In DNA form, the CDR3 reads TGCAGTGCTAGAGATGAGGGAGGGGACAAAAACATTCAGTACTTC.

The chain carries TRBV19 and TRBJ2-1; weak D call: TRBD2 (5 bases). Near its end, the DNA agrees better with TRBJ2-7, so the J call may be wrong. Germline V lookup: CDR1 LNHDA, CDR2 SQIVND (reference sequence). The CDR3 length is 16 residues. The CDR3 sequence: CASSMGDPTRTYEQYF. The DNA of the CDR3 is TGTGCCAGTAGTATGGGTGACCCCACTAGAACCTACGAGCAGTACTTC.

This chain connects TRBV9 to TRBJ2-5, with D possibly being TRBD2 (5 bases). The germline V gene encodes CDR1 SGDLS and CDR2 YYNGEE. The CDR3 totals 14 residues. V was clipped by 0 bases and J by 1 base, with 7 bases between them. The CDR3 DNA follows: TGTGCCAGCAGCGTAGCGGGGTCCCAAGAGACCCAGTACTTC. This translates into CASSVAGSQETQYF.

The chain employs TRBV5-1 and TRBJ2-3; perhaps TRBD2 as D (6 bases). Germline V lookup: CDR1 SGHRS, CDR2 YFSETQ. V was cut by 3 bases and J by 2 bases, with 13 bases left in between. CDR3 length: 15 residues. DNA for the CDR3: TGCGCCAGCAGCTCCCAGGCGGGAATCACAGATACGCAGTATTTT. This gives the protein CASSSQAGITDTQYF. Full variable domain (missing parts from reference TRBV5-1 and TRBJ2-3): KAGVTQTPRYLIKTRGQQVTLSCSPISGHRSVSWYQQTPGQGLQFLFEYFSETQRNKGNFPGRFSGRQFSNSRSEMNVSTLELGDSALYLCASSSQAGITDTQYFGPGTRLTVL.